This TCR beta chain stems from a study of CD8 T cells in ankylosing spondylitis (dated by TCRdb to 2016 to 2017). Regarding the complete study: The study profiled T cell receptor beta repertoires in healthy donors and ankylosing spondylitis patients to find disease-linked TCR variants. The full study cohort was made up of about 24 ankylosing spondylitis patients and roughly 98 healthy donors. Peripheral blood was sampled, and synovial fluid was additionally collected from ankylosing spondylitis patients. Study-wide findings and limitations: The disease-linked clones were reported to be significantly enriched in matched synovial fluid samples from ankylosing spondylitis patients. Some motif variants had previously been reported in the synovial fluid and blood of reactive arthritis patients, which suggests shared mechanisms of disease initiation. The disease-linked clones showed a CD8+ phenotype and occurred at relatively low frequencies in peripheral blood. A TCR beta motif of eight highly homologous amino acid variants appeared characteristic of blood from ankylosing spondylitis patients.

Sequencing was carried out with an Illumina HiSeq 2500. TCR beta libraries were prepared by quantitative 5'-RACE with molecular barcodes. The study's own analysis went as follows. A new computational method based on a probabilistic model of VDJ rearrangement was used to identify disease-linked TCR variants. TCRdb itself trimmed the public reads at Q25 with fastp, ran MiXCR and retained productive beta chains. Rows are unified per CDR3 protein, each entry keeping the most common DNA and genes. TCRdb's processing, not the authors' own work, is the source of the V and J calls. The sample data list about 700,000 distinct CDR3 sequences, and 19% of these were observed just once. The ten largest clones represent around 20% of the sample. In the case of this clonotype: What this receptor recognizes is not known. No qualities accompany the bases; no much larger clone lies one base away.

There are 10 amino acids in the CDR3, from cysteine to phenylalanine inclusive. Only the CDR3 DNA stays, 30 bases, in frame from base 1. CDR1 SQVTM and CDR2 ANQGSEA are derived from the germline V gene. V loses 1 base of germline sequence and J loses 7 bases, and the interval between the two ends is 4 bases. The chain is encoded by TRBV29-1 joined to TRBJ1-1; the D segment cannot be called with confidence. This TCR came from a male donor with ankylosing spondylitis. The sequenced sample consisted of blood, either unsorted or a sorted T cell fraction (not recorded which). The nucleotides are TGCAGCGTTGAAGTTGGTGAAGCTTTCTTT. The encoded protein is CSVEVGEAFF.